These 16 T cell receptor beta chains were all obtained from the same sample, sequenced in a study of blood T cells in healthy people across ages. PCR was performed a second time for about 7 to 11 cycles using a sample-barcoded 5' primer and a J-beta primer mix. TCRdb re-derived calls from the 5' RACE reads in MiXCR, one entry per CDR3 protein. The sample has around 1,700,000 distinct CDR3 sequences; 28% are singletons. The sample taken for sequencing was blood. These receptors came from a woman aged 25 to 45 in good health.

This clonotype occurred a few times. The junction and the germline gene differ at one end; a read error may be behind it. The rearrangement uses TRBV7-2 and TRBJ2-7; 7 bases are a match to TRBD1. This CDR3 has 15 amino acids. Germline values: CDR1 SGHTA, CDR2 FQGNSA. The chain's CDR3 is CAGSPDRALSYEQYF. CDR3 sequence (DNA): TGTGCCGGCAGTCCTGACAGGGCATTATCCTACGAGCAGTACTTC.

As to this clonotype: One end of the junction is discordant with germline, which a read error may explain. The V and J genes are TRBV5-1 and TRBJ2-5; D uncertain. The CDR3 has 13 amino acids. Germline CDR1 reads SGHRS; CDR2 reads YFSETQ. The CDR3 region is CASTLDQVETQYF. CDR3 bases: TGCGCCAGCACCTTGGACCAGGTCGAGACCCAGTACTTC.

In the case of this clonotype: The CDR3 end shows no conserved phenylalanine or tryptophan, and so a read error is likely. The V gene is TRBV12-3 or TRBV12-4, the J gene TRBJ2-4; a weak D match, TRBD1 (6 bases). The DNA end lines up better with TRBJ2-7; the J call may be wrong. The CDR3 is 16 amino acids. CDR3 protein: CASSQSGTTYSNEQYC. The CDR3 region has the DNA TGTGCCAGCAGTCAATCCGGGACAACCTATTCGAACGAGCAGTACTGC.

The rearrangement joins TRBV21-1 to TRBJ2-1; TRBD2 reflects the table's D call only, with no check against the DNA. TRBV21-1 is described as a pseudogene. The CDR3 extends over 14 amino acids. The CDR3 sequence: CASSFRTSEGEQFF. As DNA, the CDR3 is TGTGCCAGCAGCTTTCGGACTAGCGAGGGGGAGCAGTTCTTC.

This clonotype was recorded a few times. The rearrangement uses TRBV7-2 and TRBJ1-2, with 7 positions matching TRBD1. J was trimmed by 4 bases and V by 9 bases; bases with no gene match: 5. Looked up from germline, CDR1 is SGHTA and CDR2 is FQGNSA. This CDR3 is built from 12 residues. The CDR3 protein is CASAQGGYGYTF. The DNA for the CDR3 is TGTGCCAGTGCGCAGGGGGGCTATGGCTACACCTTC.

The chain combines TRBV20-1 with TRBJ2-7; D is ambiguous. V was pared by 5 bases and J by 3 bases, with 17 bases between. This CDR3 region has 14 residues. Germline CDR1 reads DFQATT; CDR2 reads SNEGSKA (reference sequence). CDR3 DNA: TGCAGTGCTGACGAAGGGTCTAATGTCTACGAGCAGTACTTC. Protein: CSADEGSNVYEQYF.

This clonotype was counted ten times or more. This chain joins TRBV20-1 and TRBJ2-1, with TRBD2 matching over 12 bases. The length of the CDR3 is 14 residues. The J segment lost 5 bases and the V segment lost 1 base, leaving 0 bases of the junction unmatched. Germline CDR1 and CDR2: DFQATT and SNEGSKA (reference sequence). In DNA form, the CDR3 reads TGCAGTGCTAGAGGGACTAGCGGGAACAATGAGCAGTTCTTC. It specifies CSARGTSGNNEQFF.

This clonotype was found many times. The V and J genes are TRBV18 and TRBJ2-5; no clear D gene. V was trimmed by 4 bases and J by 1 base, leaving 7 bases between them. The CDR3 is 13 amino acids. CDR1 and CDR2 (germline): KGHSH, LQKENI. The CDR3 is CASSRSSQETQYF. In nucleotides, the CDR3 is TGTGCCAGCTCACGATCCTCCCAAGAGACCCAGTACTTC.

This clonotype came up a few times. The J gene is TRBJ2-2, the V gene TRBV7-6; no clear D gene. The V end was cut by 5 bases, the J end by 1 base, with 11 bases between. There are 15 residues in the CDR3. Germline CDR1 reads SGHVS; CDR2 reads FNYEAQ. The CDR3 here is CASSLGLVNTGELFF. The CDR3 DNA reads TGTGCCAGCAGCCTAGGGCTAGTGAACACCGGGGAGCTGTTTTTT.

This clonotype was found a few times. The chain recombines TRBV12-3 or TRBV12-4 with TRBJ2-7; D is uncertain. The CDR3 loop spans 16 amino acids. V lost 5 bases and J 2 bases, leaving 19 bases between the germline ends. In DNA, the CDR3 is TGTGCCAGCAGTCAAGGGTTAGTTTGGAGAGCCTACGAGCAGTACTTC. Its translation is CASSQGLVWRAYEQYF.

On this clonotype: This may be a read error: a much more frequent sequence differs by one nucleotide. The rearrangement links TRBV29-1 to TRBJ2-6, with D possibly TRBD1 on 5 matching bases. CDR3 length: 14 residues. Germline CDR1 is SQVTM and CDR2 is ANQGSEA. DNA for the CDR3: TGCAGCGTTGTGGACGGGTCTGGGGCCAACGTCCGGACTTTC. It codes for CSVVDGSGANVRTF.

The chain links TRBV18 to TRBJ2-5, with D uncertain. Trimming cost V 3 bases and J 9 bases, with 14 bases left between them. The germline CDR1 and CDR2 sequences are KGHSH and LQKENI. The CDR3 is 13 residues long. This CDR3 is CASSPADTAAQYF. DNA for the CDR3: TGTGCCAGCTCACCGGCCGACACCGCGGCCCAGTACTTC.

Of note for this clonotype: Relative to the germline gene, one junction end is altered; a read error may explain this. V usage is TRBV19 and J usage is TRBJ2-5; D unclear. Germline CDR1 and CDR2: LNHDA and SQIVND (reference sequence). The CDR3 spans 11 residues. For the CDR3, the DNA is TGTGCCAGTAATATAAAGGAGACCCAGTACTTC. It encodes CASNIKETQYF.

The table lists this clonotype with a few counts. This chain connects TRBV12-3 or TRBV12-4 to TRBJ2-7; the D gene could be TRBD1 or TRBD2 (5 bases each). Trimming stripped 6 bases from V and 6 bases from J, with 21 bases between. The CDR3 has 15 amino acids. The CDR3 region is CASSRDRPGPREQYF. CDR3 nucleotide sequence: TGTGCCAGCAGCCGCGACCGACCGGGACCTCGCGAGCAGTACTTC.

The chain is built from TRBV7-2 and TRBJ2-3; the match to TRBD2 covers 13 bases. This CDR3 has 16 amino acids. Per the germline V gene, CDR1 is SGHTA and CDR2 is FQGNSA. V lost 5 bases, J lost 4 bases, and 6 bases stayed unmatched. CDR3: CASSATGLAGADTQYF. The CDR3 region has the DNA TGTGCCAGCAGCGCCACTGGACTAGCGGGAGCAGATACGCAGTATTTT.

In this sample, this clonotype turned up a few times. The chain carries TRBV10-3 and TRBJ2-5; TRBD1 agrees at 10 bases. The length of the CDR3 is 14 residues. V was pared by 10 bases and J by 4 bases, with 9 bases of the junction left unmatched. Per the germline V gene, CDR1 is ENHRY and CDR2 is SYGVKD. CDR3 in DNA: TGTGCCAGTCAGACGGGGACAGGGGCAGAGACCCAGTACTTC. This encodes CASQTGTGAETQYF.